The 12 T cell receptor beta chains presented below share a single source sample, sequenced in a study of PD-1 blockade in classical Hodgkin lymphoma. With no exception, relapse followed autologous stem cell transplantation in all patients, and brentuximab vedotin exposure varied. The authors purified CD4+ T cells from thawed PBMCs by magnetic negative selection. The protocol was immunoSEQ multiplex PCR, while the TCRdb copy is restricted to in-frame clones and leaves out a portion. The sample records around 8,600 clones, about 86% being singletons. This specimen was CD4+ T cells from blood, taken at baseline. These receptors were obtained from a human donor with classical Hodgkin lymphoma.

CDR3 protein: CASATSGRPYEQYF. The CDR3 DNA reads as TGTGCCAGCGCAACTAGCGGGCGTCCTTACGAGCAGTACTTC. V gene TRBV6-5 combines with J gene TRBJ2-7; TRBD2 matches at 9 bases. Trimming removed 8 bases from V and 4 bases from J; junction bases left unmatched: 9. The CDR3 is 14 amino acids. The germline CDR1 and CDR2 sequences are MNHEY and SVGAGI.

The genes are TRBV10-3 and TRBJ1-3, with D possibly matching TRBD1 (6 bases). V was clipped by 7 bases and J by 3 bases, with 13 bases between them. This CDR3 region has 14 residues. From germline, CDR1 is ENHRY and CDR2 SYGVKD. The CDR3 reads CAITAGTLGNTIYF. The CDR3 coding sequence is TGTGCCATCACTGCCGGGACACTTGGAAACACCATATATTTT.

This chain joins TRBV5-5 and TRBJ2-7, with D perhaps given as TRBD1 or TRBD2 (5 bases each). Looked up from germline, CDR1 is SGHKS and CDR2 is YYEKEE (reference sequence). Deletions cut 5 bases from V and 3 bases from J, with 18 bases between. CDR3 length: 15 residues. The CDR3 spells CASSRGPQIGYEQYF. CDR3 in DNA: TGTGCCAGCAGTCGGGGACCGCAGATTGGCTACGAGCAGTACTTC.

This chain connects TRBV2 to TRBJ1-1; unclear D gene. CDR3 length: 13 residues. Germline V gene lookup returns CDR1 SNHLY and CDR2 FYNNEI. Trimming left V 4 bases short and J 0 bases short, with 6 bases between. The CDR3 is CASSVKMNTEAFF. The CDR3 bases are TGTGCCAGCAGTGTAAAAATGAACACTGAAGCTTTCTTT. The full variable domain, with the rest looked up from reference TRBV2 and TRBJ1-1, is EPEVTQTPSHQVTQMGQEVILRCVPISNHLYFYWYRQILGQKVEFLVSFYNNEISEKSEIFDDQFSVERPDGSNFTLKIRSTKLEDSAMYFCASSVKMNTEAFFGQGTRLTVV.

The rearrangement links TRBV29-1 to TRBJ2-3; tentatively, D is TRBD1 (6 bases). The germline gives CDR1 SQVTM, CDR2 ANQGSEA. The V end was cut by 0 bases, the J end by 3 bases, with 7 bases between. The CDR3 consists of 13 residues. The CDR3 loop is CSVEDRGTDTQYF. In DNA form, the CDR3 reads TGCAGCGTTGAAGACAGGGGTACAGATACGCAGTATTTT.

The chain links TRBV18 to TRBJ2-5; D is uncertain. V dropped 2 bases and J dropped 5 bases, with 15 bases sitting between them. The CDR3 runs 15 residues. Germline CDR1 and CDR2: KGHSH and LQKENI. CDR3 sequence: CASSPGGLDGETQYF. In DNA, the CDR3 is TGTGCCAGCTCACCAGGCGGCCTAGACGGGGAGACCCAGTACTTC.

The rearrangement uses TRBV7-9 and TRBJ2-5; 7 bases are shared with TRBD1. The germline V gene has CDR1 SEHNR and CDR2 FQNEAQ (reference sequence). The CDR3 covers 14 residues. Trimming took 8 bases from V and 4 from J; bases not matched to a gene: 10. CDR3 loop: CASRLQGSGETQYF. CDR3 bases: TGTGCCAGCCGTCTACAGGGGAGCGGAGAGACCCAGTACTTC.

The chain couples TRBV28 to TRBJ1-5; unclear D gene. V lost 6 bases to trimming and J lost 0 bases, with 27 bases between them. This CDR3 spans 20 amino acids. In germline, CDR1 is MDHEN, CDR2 SYDVKM. The CDR3 is CASRRLPGSYASYSNQPQHF. The DNA for the CDR3 is TGTGCCAGCAGAAGATTACCGGGATCCTACGCCTCTTATAGCAATCAGCCCCAGCATTTT.

In this sample, this clone turned up once. The rearrangement uses TRBV5-4 and TRBJ2-1; TRBD2 aligns across 12 bases. Per germline, CDR1 SGHNT and CDR2 YYREEE (reference sequence). The CDR3 covers 16 residues. Trimming cost V 0 bases and J 9 bases; bases outside gene matches: 7. CDR3 protein: CASSLVLLAGGGEQFF. For the CDR3, the DNA is TGTGCCAGCAGCTTGGTGCTCCTAGCGGGAGGGGGTGAGCAGTTCTTC.

Judged by abundance, this clone is hyperexpanded. The rearrangement joins TRBV29-1 to TRBJ1-1; D not certain. Trimming cost V 5 bases and J 1 base, with 5 bases left between them. The CDR3 loop spans 11 amino acids. Germline V gene data show CDR1 as SQVTM and CDR2 as ANQGSEA. The CDR3 nucleotides are TGCAGCGTTAGGCCGAACACTGAAGCTTTCTTT. Translated, it gives CSVRPNTEAFF.

The chain is built from TRBV6-1 and TRBJ1-4; 9 nucleotides align to TRBD1. Germline V CDR1 and CDR2: MNHNS, SASEGT. With 2 bases clipped from V and 7 bases from J, the junction kept 11 bases outside the gene matches. The CDR3 consists of 17 residues. The CDR3, as DNA: TGTGCCAGCAGTGAACGATCCGGGACAGGGCGGGGTGAAAAACTGTTTTTT. This translates into CASSERSGTGRGEKLFF.

The rearrangement joins TRBV5-1 to TRBJ2-7; either TRBD1 or TRBD2 may fit D (5 bases each). Trimming stripped 5 bases from V and 0 bases from J, with 12 bases between. The CDR3 spans 14 residues. Per the germline V gene, CDR1 is SGHRS and CDR2 is YFSETQ. CDR3 nucleotides: TGCGCCAGCAGACGGGACCACCCCTCCTACGAGCAGTACTTC. This sequence encodes CASRRDHPSYEQYF.